The 20 T cell receptor beta chains in this list originate from one sample, sequenced in a study of shared clonotypes between healthy human individuals. The data were produced by immunoSEQ multiplex PCR, yet TCRdb's version contains in-frame clones alone and is incomplete. Among 2 million to 2.5 million clones listed, approximately 96% were seen once. Sequencing input: naive CD4+ T cells sorted from blood. Stated subset: CD45RA+ positively selected. The receptors derive from a man aged 18 to 29 in good health.

This clone was found a few times. This chain joins TRBV30 and TRBJ1-1; D not certain. V shed 8 bases and J shed 0 bases, with 13 bases lying between them. The CDR3 totals 13 residues. The V gene's germline CDR1 is GTSNPN and CDR2 SVGIG (reference sequence). DNA for the CDR3: TGTGCCGGGGAGAAAGGGCTGAACACTGAAGCTTTCTTT. Translation gives CAGEKGLNTEAFF.

The CDR3 DNA reads as TGCGCCAGCAGCTTGGACCACGGGGACGATGAGCAGTTCTTC. This translates into CASSLDHGDDEQFF. V and J are TRBV5-1 and TRBJ2-1, with D possibly called TRBD1 or TRBD2 (5 bases each). This CDR3 spans 14 amino acids. Deletions cut 0 bases from V and 8 bases from J, with 12 bases between. Germline lookup yields CDR1 SGHRS and CDR2 YFSETQ.

The DNA of the CDR3 is TGTGCCAGCACTCGGGGGTCGGGCACCGGGGAGCTGTTTTTT. This gives the protein CASTRGSGTGELFF. The V and J genes are TRBV27 and TRBJ2-2; the D gene is possibly TRBD2 (6 bases). In germline, CDR1 is MNHEY, CDR2 SMNVEV (reference sequence). V was trimmed by 7 bases and J by 4 bases, leaving 13 bases between them. The CDR3 is 14 amino acids.

The V call is TRBV7-2, the J call TRBJ2-2; D is possibly TRBD1 or TRBD2 (5 bases each). V was clipped by 7 bases and J by 2 bases, with 11 bases between them. Germline CDR1 is SGHTA and CDR2 is FQGNSA. The CDR3 spans 14 residues. The CDR3 sequence: CASTQGPNTGELFF. The CDR3 DNA follows: TGTGCCAGCACCCAGGGACCAAACACCGGGGAGCTGTTTTTT.

The chain combines TRBV7-9 with TRBJ1-1, with D maybe TRBD1 (5 bases). V was pared by 2 bases and J by 0 bases, with 13 bases between. CDR3 length: 16 amino acids. CDR1 SEHNR and CDR2 FQNEAQ come from the germline V gene (reference sequence). The CDR3, as DNA: TGTGCCAGCAGCTTACTGGGGGTTGAGATGAACACTGAAGCTTTCTTT. Protein: CASSLLGVEMNTEAFF. The full variable domain, rest sourced from reference TRBV7-9 and TRBJ1-1, is DTGVSQNPRHKITKRGQNVTFRCDPISEHNRLYWYRQTLGQGPEFLTYFQNEAQLEKSRLLSDRFSAERPKGSFSTLEIQRTEQGDSAMYLCASSLLGVEMNTEAFFGQGTRLTVV.

The rearrangement joins TRBV5-1 to TRBJ2-3, with D uncertain. Germline V gene lookup returns CDR1 SGHRS and CDR2 YFSETQ. The V and J ends lost 5 bases and 0 bases respectively, with 10 bases between them. The CDR3 spans 14 residues. Written as DNA, the CDR3 is TGCGCCAGCAGGGGCGGAGCGAGCACAGATACGCAGTATTTT. This encodes CASRGGASTDTQYF.

The J gene is TRBJ1-1, the V gene TRBV2, with D unresolved. This CDR3 comprises 11 residues. Between the trimmed V and J ends, which lost 4 bases and 5 bases, there was a span of 5 bases. Looked up from germline, CDR1 is SNHLY and CDR2 is FYNNEI. The CDR3 sequence: CASSAWTEAFF. The CDR3 DNA follows: TGTGCCAGCAGTGCTTGGACTGAAGCTTTCTTT.

Details on this clone: Different DNA sequences within this sample yield the same CDR3. The rearrangement links TRBV15 to TRBJ2-2; 12 nucleotides match TRBD2. V trimming: 0 bases; J trimming: 6 bases; junction bases outside the gene matches: 2. The CDR3 length is 16 residues. The germline CDR1 and CDR2 sequences are LNHNV and YYDKDF (reference sequence). The CDR3 DNA is TGTGCCACCAGCAGAGACCGACTAGCGGGAGCCGGGGAGCTGTTTTTT. Its protein product is CATSRDRLAGAGELFF.

The genes are TRBV5-8 and TRBJ2-4; 8 nucleotides line up with TRBD1. The CDR3 covers 18 residues. With 5 bases clipped from V and 1 base from J, the junction kept 14 bases outside the gene matches. Per the germline V gene, CDR1 is SGHTS and CDR2 is YDEGEE. This CDR3 reads CASSFQGASLSAKNIQYF. In nucleotides, the CDR3 is TGTGCCAGCAGTTTTCAGGGGGCGTCCTTGTCGGCCAAAAACATTCAGTACTTC.

The rearrangement links TRBV19 to TRBJ1-4; weak D call: TRBD1 (5 bases). Deletions cut 8 bases from V and 5 bases from J, with 18 bases between. The CDR3 spans 15 residues. In germline, CDR1 is LNHDA, CDR2 SQIVND (reference sequence). The CDR3 DNA reads TGTGCCAGTTCCCTAAATAGCGGGGGGAATGAAAAACTGTTTTTT. It is translated as CASSLNSGGNEKLFF.

The chain joins TRBV2 to TRBJ2-1; 11 bases are a match to TRBD1. This CDR3 contains 15 residues. From germline, CDR1 is SNHLY and CDR2 FYNNEI. V lost 6 bases, J lost 2 bases, and 3 bases stayed unmatched. The CDR3 sequence is CASRQGQGAYNEQFF. The CDR3 nucleotides read TGTGCCAGCAGGCAGGGACAGGGGGCCTACAATGAGCAGTTCTTC.

The rearrangement joins TRBV6-1 to TRBJ1-3, with D maybe TRBD1 (5 bases). Germline V CDR1 and CDR2: MNHNS, SASEGT. V lost 7 bases, J lost 2 bases, and 15 bases lay in between. This CDR3 is built from 15 residues. The CDR3 spells CASILLQGAGNTIYF. The CDR3 bases are TGTGCCAGCATCCTGCTCCAGGGAGCTGGAAACACCATATATTTT.

This clone has a single count. The chain employs TRBV5-1 and TRBJ1-1; tentatively, D is TRBD1 (6 bases). Germline V gene sequence: CDR1 SGHRS, CDR2 YFSETQ. This CDR3 has 16 amino acids. V was shortened by 0 bases and J by 4 bases, with 16 bases between the two germline ends. The CDR3 spells CASSLVRGQAATEAFF. CDR3 coding DNA: TGCGCCAGCAGCTTGGTTCGGGGGCAGGCGGCCACTGAAGCTTTCTTT.

The rearrangement uses TRBV19 and TRBJ1-4; D is unresolved. The CDR3 sequence is 14 residues long. Germline values: CDR1 LNHDA, CDR2 SQIVND (reference sequence). Trimming took 9 bases from V and 6 from J, leaving 17 bases between them. The CDR3 sequence is CASQTGQKYEKLFF. The DNA of the CDR3 is TGTGCCAGCCAAACGGGCCAAAAATATGAAAAACTGTTTTTT.

The chain carries TRBV6-1 and TRBJ1-3, with D possibly being TRBD1 (6 bases). Trimming stripped 6 bases from V and 4 bases from J, with 13 bases between. Germline V gene lookup returns CDR1 MNHNS and CDR2 SASEGT. The CDR3 totals 14 residues. CDR3 nucleotide sequence: TGTGCCAGCAGACCCACAGGGCCGGGAAACACCATATATTTT. This encodes CASRPTGPGNTIYF.

The chain links TRBV5-1 to TRBJ1-1; a possible D gene is TRBD1 (6 bases). V was pared by 3 bases and J by 8 bases, with 14 bases between. The germline V gene encodes CDR1 SGHRS and CDR2 YFSETQ. The CDR3 sequence is 13 residues long. Here the CDR3 reads CASSYPRQDEAFF. The CDR3 coding sequence is TGCGCCAGCAGCTATCCACGACAGGACGAAGCTTTCTTT. Full variable domain (rest looked up from reference TRBV5-1 and TRBJ1-1): KAGVTQTPRYLIKTRGQQVTLSCSPISGHRSVSWYQQTPGQGLQFLFEYFSETQRNKGNFPGRFSGRQFSNSRSEMNVSTLELGDSALYLCASSYPRQDEAFFGQGTRLTVV.

V and J are TRBV11-3 and TRBJ2-1, with TRBD2 as a possible D gene (5 bases). V shed 5 bases and J shed 0 bases, with 8 bases lying between them. The CDR3 length is 14 residues. From germline, CDR1 is SGHNT and CDR2 YENEEA. CDR3 nucleotides: TGTGCCAGCAGCCCGGGGAGCTCCTACAATGAGCAGTTCTTC. Translating gives CASSPGSSYNEQFF. The whole variable domain, filled in from reference TRBV11-3 and TRBJ2-1, reads EAGVVQSPRYKIIEKKQPVAFWCNPISGHNTLYWYLQNLGQGPELLIRYENEEAVDDSQLPKDRFSAERLKGVDSTLKIQPAELGDSAVYLCASSPGSSYNEQFFGPGTRLTVL.

Concerning this clone itself: Within the sample, other DNA sequences also encode this same CDR3. The gene calls are TRBV11-2 and TRBJ1-2; D is unresolved. The CDR3 has 14 amino acids. Germline V gene sequence: CDR1 SGHAT, CDR2 FQNNGV. Deletions cut 4 bases from V and 2 bases from J, with 11 bases between. The CDR3 reads CASSSHRGNYGYTF. DNA of the CDR3: TGTGCCAGCAGCTCCCATCGGGGAAACTATGGCTACACCTTC.

The count of this clone is one. The genes are TRBV30 and TRBJ2-2; no reliable D call. The germline V gene encodes CDR1 GTSNPN and CDR2 SVGIG (reference sequence). This CDR3 comprises 12 residues. Between the trimmed V and J ends, which lost 2 bases and 2 bases, there was a span of 3 bases. The chain's CDR3 is CAWSINTGELFF. The CDR3 nucleotides are TGTGCCTGGAGTATTAACACCGGGGAGCTGTTTTTT. The whole variable domain, remainder taken from reference TRBV30 and TRBJ2-2, is SQTIHQWPATLVQPVGSPLSLECTVEGTSNPNLYWYRQAAGRGLQLLFYSVGIGQISSEVPQNLSASRPQDRQFILSSKKLLLSDSGFYLCAWSINTGELFFGEGSRLTVL.

This chain uses TRBV7-2 with TRBJ2-3; D is undetermined. Germline CDR1 reads SGHTA; CDR2 reads FQGNSA. The CDR3 length is 14 residues. The germline V and J ends were trimmed by 3 bases and 0 bases, with 7 bases remaining between them. The DNA for the CDR3 is TGTGCCAGCAGCTTGGCGCACAGCACAGATACGCAGTATTTT. This gives the protein CASSLAHSTDTQYF.